This T cell receptor beta chain was found in a study of sequential checkpoint blockade in melanoma. This CDR3 has 16 residues. The V segment lost 1 base and the J segment 4 bases; nucleotides outside the gene matches: 5. Germline V gene data show CDR1 as MNHNS and CDR2 as SASEGT. Treatment described: randomized to nivolumab then ipilimumab (arm A) or the reverse (arm B). Using immunoSEQ multiplex PCR, the repertoire was profiled, and TCRdb retains in-frame clones only, with some absent. This table holds roughly 10,000 clones, 55% to 85% found once. The V and J genes are TRBV6-1 and TRBJ2-3; 10 nucleotides match TRBD1. Sample: CD8+ T cells sorted from blood (inferred from file names), taken from a patient given nivolumab and ipilimumab in sequence. The clonotype comes from a human donor with melanoma. The CDR3 bases are TGTGCCAGCAGTGAAGAGACAGGGGGCGGCGCAGATACGCAGTATTTT. It specifies CASSEETGGGADTQYF.